This record covers a single T cell receptor (beta chain). These data are taken from a study of CD8 T cells in Susac syndrome. Sequencing targeted TCR beta in T cells from blood (CD8+ and CD4+). Reverse transcription of roughly 0.5 to 1 ug RNA used random hexamers. TCRdb reprocessed the immunoSEQ multiplex PCR reads via MiXCR and lists one record per CDR3 protein. This sample carries approximately 180,000 distinct CDR3 sequences, approximately 95% of them seen once, and the ten largest clones take roughly 0.094%. The sequenced sample consisted of CD4+ T cells from PBMCs. This clonotype originated in a human donor with multiple sclerosis.

The CDR3 region is CASSLGLPNTGELFF. The CDR3 bases are TGTGCCAGCAGTTTGGGCCTACCGAACACCGGGGAGCTGTTTTTT. V is TRBV12-3 or TRBV12-4 and J is TRBJ2-2; no firm D call. This CDR3 has 15 residues. V was trimmed by 3 bases and J by 0 bases, leaving 8 bases between them.